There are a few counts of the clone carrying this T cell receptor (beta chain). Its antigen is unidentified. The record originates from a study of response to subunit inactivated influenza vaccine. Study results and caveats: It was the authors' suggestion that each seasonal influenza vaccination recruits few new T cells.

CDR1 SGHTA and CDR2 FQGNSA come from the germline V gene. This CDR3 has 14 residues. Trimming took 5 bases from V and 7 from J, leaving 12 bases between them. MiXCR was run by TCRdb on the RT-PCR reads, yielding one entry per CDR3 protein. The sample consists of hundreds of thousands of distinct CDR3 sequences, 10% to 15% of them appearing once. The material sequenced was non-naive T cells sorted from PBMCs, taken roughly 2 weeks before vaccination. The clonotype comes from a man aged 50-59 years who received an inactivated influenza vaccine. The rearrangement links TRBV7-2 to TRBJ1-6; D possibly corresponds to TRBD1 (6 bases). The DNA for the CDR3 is TGTGCCAGCAGCCGACAGGATAAGAATTCACCCCTCCACTTT. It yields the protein CASSRQDKNSPLHF.